The 10 T cell receptor beta chains below were found in one sample sequenced in a study of identical twins. Each CDR3 protein is one row after TCRdb ran MiXCR on the 5' RACE reads. The profile shows under 250,000 distinct CDR3 sequences, around 10% of them singletons. Sequencing was performed on memory (CD45RO+) T cells sorted from blood. All receptors derive from a woman aged 18-29 years in good health.

This clonotype was observed many times. This chain uses TRBV12-3 or TRBV12-4 with TRBJ2-7; tentative D call: TRBD1 (6 bases). V was trimmed by 6 bases and J by 5 bases, leaving 11 bases between them. The CDR3 covers 12 residues. The chain's CDR3 is CASRSYRDEQYF. As DNA, the CDR3 is TGTGCCAGCAGATCATACAGGGACGAGCAGTACTTC.

There are many counts of this clonotype. The V gene is TRBV2, the J gene TRBJ2-3, with 12 nucleotides matching TRBD2. Losses at the gene ends were 4 bases for V and 0 bases for J; bases not matched to a gene: 8. This CDR3 contains 18 residues. The germline CDR1 and CDR2 sequences are SNHLY and FYNNEI. CDR3 nucleotide sequence: TGTGCCAGCAGTGGGGCTAGCGGGGGGGTCGCTAGCACAGATACGCAGTATTTT. Translated, it gives CASSGASGGVASTDTQYF.

The rearrangement uses TRBV6-1 and TRBJ2-2; D unresolved. The CDR3 length is 11 residues. Trimming took off 7 bases at V and 6 bases at J, with 6 bases between the two ends. CDR1 and CDR2 (germline): MNHNS, SASEGT. This CDR3 reads CASNGPGELFF. The CDR3 region has the DNA TGTGCCAGCAACGGACCCGGGGAGCTGTTTTTT.

This rearrangement joins TRBV6-1 to TRBJ2-7, with D unresolved. The CDR3 spans 11 residues. Trimming removed 6 bases at V and 2 bases at J, with 5 bases between. CDR1 and CDR2 from the germline V gene are MNHNS and SASEGT. The chain's CDR3 is CASREPYEQYF. CDR3 coding DNA: TGTGCCAGCAGGGAACCCTACGAGCAGTACTTC.

This clonotype was seen many times. V gene TRBV6-2 or TRBV6-3 combines with J gene TRBJ2-1; D perhaps matches TRBD2 (6 bases). The germline V and J ends were trimmed by 8 bases and 2 bases, with 13 bases remaining between them. Germline V gene lookup returns CDR1 MNHEY and CDR2 SVGEGT. This CDR3 has 14 residues. The CDR3 region has the DNA TGTGCCAGCTGCGGGATAAGCGCCTACAATGAGCAGTTCTTC. Translated, it gives CASCGISAYNEQFF.

This clonotype was detected ten times or more. The DNA for the CDR3 is TGTGCCAGCAGCCCTAAGGACAGACGGGAGGGAGCTGAAGCTTTCTTT. The encoded protein is CASSPKDRREGAEAFF. The chain links TRBV14 to TRBJ1-1; tentatively, D is TRBD1 (6 bases). CDR3 length: 16 amino acids. Germline CDR1 reads SGHDN; CDR2 reads FVKESK. Trimming took off 4 bases at V and 6 bases at J, with 21 bases between the two ends.

This clonotype was counted only a few times. This chain joins TRBV11-3 and TRBJ2-1, with D perhaps TRBD2 (5 bases). This CDR3 region has 15 residues. Per the germline V gene, CDR1 is SGHNT and CDR2 is YENEEA. With 2 bases removed from V and 3 bases from J, the gap between germline ends came to 11 bases. CDR3 amino acids: CASSLRAGSYNEQFF. Written as DNA, the CDR3 is TGTGCCAGCAGCTTAAGGGCGGGTAGCTACAATGAGCAGTTCTTC.

Comments on this clonotype: At one end, the junction sequence differs from germline, possibly due to a read error. This sequence joins TRBV29-1 and TRBJ1-2, with a tentative D call TRBD1 (5 bases). Germline CDR1 reads SQVTM; CDR2 reads ANQGSEA. This CDR3 has 12 residues. DNA of the CDR3: TGCAGCGGCACCGGGACTCAAGATGGCCACACCTTC. Its translation: CSGTGTQDGHTF. The variable domain in full, completed from reference TRBV29-1 and TRBJ1-2, reads SAVISQKPSRDICQRGTSLTIQCQVDSQVTMMFWYRQQPGQSLTLIATANQGSEATYESGFVIDKFPISRPNLTFSTLTVSNMSPEDSSIYLCSGTGTQDGHTFGSGTRLTVV.

The chain carries TRBV7-2 and TRBJ2-7, with TRBD2 matching 8 bases. The V and J ends lost 4 bases and 4 bases, in that order; junction bases with no gene match: 6. Germline CDR1 reads SGHTA; CDR2 reads FQGNSA. The CDR3 covers 14 residues. CDR3 region: CASSYRGGVYEQYF. The CDR3 DNA is TGTGCCAGCAGCTACCGGGGGGGGGTGTACGAGCAGTACTTC.

This clonotype was counted at least ten times. V is TRBV7-9 and J is TRBJ1-1; 7 nucleotides line up with TRBD1. The CDR3 extends over 14 amino acids. The germline V gene encodes CDR1 SEHNR and CDR2 FQNEAQ (reference sequence). Trimming took 4 bases from V and 7 from J; bases not matched to a gene: 9. The CDR3 loop reads CASSSSGTENEAFF. The DNA of the CDR3 is TGTGCCAGCAGCTCGTCCGGGACAGAAAATGAAGCTTTCTTT.